Listed below are T cell receptor beta chains from one sample, sequenced in a study of response to subunit inactivated influenza vaccine. Each CDR3 protein gets one entry after TCRdb re-called the RT-PCR reads with MiXCR. This sample has 540,000 or so distinct CDR3 sequences, with 10% to 15% found just once. This material consisted of PBMCs from blood, taken roughly 45 days after vaccination. The source is a man between 50 and 59 years old who received an inactivated influenza vaccine. Each CDR3 is given with its conserved first and last residue. Fields, in order: V gene, D gene, J gene, clone size, CDR3 DNA, CDR3 protein. A D gene is named only where the DNA matches it firmly. Clone size is shown for a subset of rows, as once, few, many or a class of expanded clone.

>TRBV20-1|TRBD2|TRBJ2-5|few
TGCAGTGCTACGCGGGAGGGCCAAGAGACCCAGTACTTC
CSATREGQETQYF
>TRBV5-1|-|TRBJ2-7|few
TGCGCCAGCAGCTTGGGGGTATCGCGGAACTACGAGCAGTACTTC
CASSLGVSRNYEQYF
>TRBV4-3|TRBD1|TRBJ2-1|-
TGCGCCAGCAGCCCTTTCACAGGGGGGCAAGCGAGTGAGCAGTTCTTC
CASSPFTGGQASEQFF
>TRBV7-9|-|TRBJ1-6|-
TGTGCCAGCAGCTCCAGCACGGCGGCCGAGAATTCACCCCTCCACTTT
CASSSSTAAENSPLHF
>TRBV12-3/TRBV12-4|-|TRBJ1-2|-
TGTGCCAGCAGTCCCAGTTTAGGGCTCTATGGCTACACCTTC
CASSPSLGLYGYTF
>TRBV20-1|-|TRBJ2-5|-
TGCAGTGCTAGAGTAGGTAGCGGCCAAGAGACCCAGTACTTC
CSARVGSGQETQYF
>TRBV29-1|-|TRBJ1-1|many
TGCAGCGTGACATGGGGAACTGAAGCTTTCTTT
CSVTWGTEAFF
>TRBV28|TRBD1|TRBJ2-7|-
TGTGCCAGCAGTTTTGGGGGACAGGGGGACGAGCAGTACTTC
CASSFGGQGDEQYF
>TRBV12-3/TRBV12-4|TRBD2|TRBJ2-7|-
TGTGCCAGCAGTTTACAGCGGGGCGCCTACGAGCAGTACTTC
CASSLQRGAYEQYF
>TRBV4-1|TRBD1|TRBJ2-3|few
TGCGCCAGCAGCCAAGATGGCAGGGGGCTGGCAGATACGCAGTATTTT
CASSQDGRGLADTQYF
>TRBV7-7|-|TRBJ2-1|-
TGTGCTAGCAGCTTAGCTGTTGGCAATGAGCAGTTCTTC
CASSLAVGNEQFF
>TRBV12-3/TRBV12-4|-|TRBJ2-1|many
TGTGCCAGCGGGAAACAGGGACGGAATCACAATGAGCAGTTCTTC
CASGKQGRNHNEQFF
>TRBV9|TRBD2|TRBJ2-1|many
TGTGCCAGCAGCGGGCCTAGCGGACACCACAATGAGCAGTTCTTC
CASSGPSGHHNEQFF
>TRBV7-8|TRBD2|TRBJ2-2|-
TGTGCCAGCAGCCGGGGGGGAGGGTCGAACACCGGGGAGCTGTTTTTT
CASSRGGGSNTGELFF
>TRBV28|-|TRBJ1-6|-
TGTGCCAGCCACGTGGGGGGGCCAGTATCTAATTCACCCCTCCACTTT
CASHVGGPVSNSPLHF
>TRBV28|TRBD1|TRBJ2-5|few
TGTGCCAGCAGTTATGTGGGACATCTCCTCCCAGGGGGCCAAGAGACCCAGTACTTC
CASSYVGHLLPGGQETQYF
>TRBV12-3/TRBV12-4|-|TRBJ1-3|many
TGTGCCAGCGGCCGGAGGAGCTCTGGAAACACCATATATTTT
CASGRRSSGNTIYF
>TRBV7-8|-|TRBJ2-7|few
TGTGCCAGCAGCCCCCCCCCGGGCCTCTACGAGCAGTACTTC
CASSPPPGLYEQYF
>TRBV4-1|-|TRBJ1-5|few
TGCGCCAGCAGCCAAGAGGGGGCCAGCAATCAGCCCCAGCATTTT
CASSQEGASNQPQHF
>TRBV5-8|-|TRBJ2-3|many
TGTGCCAGCAGCTTGTTGTCCACTAGCACAGATACGCAGTATTTT
CASSLLSTSTDTQYF
>TRBV5-4|-|TRBJ2-3|-
TGTGCCAGCAGCTTGGCCGTACAGTTCACAGATACGCAGTATTTT
CASSLAVQFTDTQYF
>TRBV12-3/TRBV12-4|TRBD2|TRBJ2-3|-
TGTGCCAGCAGTTTAAGTAGCGGGGTTCCTAGCACAGATACGCAGTATTTT
CASSLSSGVPSTDTQYF
>TRBV7-9|-|TRBJ1-5|-
TGTGCCAGCAGCAGGGACGGAAACAATCAGCCCCAGCATTTT
CASSRDGNNQPQHF
>TRBV7-2|TRBD1|TRBJ1-4|few
TGTGCCAGCAGCTTCGGGGGGACAGCTAATGAAAAACTGTTTTTT
CASSFGGTANEKLFF
>TRBV5-1|-|TRBJ2-3|few
TGCGCCAGCAGCTTGGGCGGGCATAGCGATACGCAGTATTTT
CASSLGGHSDTQYF
>TRBV12-5|TRBD1|TRBJ1-1|-
TGTGCTAGTGGATCGGGACAGGGGGCTGAGTTCGAAGCTTTCTTT
CASGSGQGAEFEAFF
>TRBV20-1|-|TRBJ1-6|-
TGCAGTGCTAGAGATACAGGTTACAATTCACCCCTCCACTTT
CSARDTGYNSPLHF
>TRBV20-1|-|TRBJ2-2|many
TGCAGTGTCAAAAGGAGGGTGAACACCGGGGAGCTGTTTTTT
CSVKRRVNTGELFF
>TRBV30|TRBD2|TRBJ2-5|few
TGTGCCTGGAGTGAAGCGGGAGGGTGGGAGACCCAGTACTTC
CAWSEAGGWETQYF
>TRBV15|TRBD2|TRBJ2-1|-
TGTGCCACCAGCAGGACTAGCGGAGCTTACAATGAGCAGTTCTTC
CATSRTSGAYNEQFF
>TRBV4-2|TRBD1|TRBJ2-1|few
TGTGCCAGCAGCCCTGACAGCCTATTTTTAAACAGGGGGAACTCCTACAATGAGCAGTTCTTC
CASSPDSLFLNRGNSYNEQFF
>TRBV5-1|-|TRBJ1-3|-
TGCGCCAGCAGCTTGGGGCAGGTCACTGGAAACACCATATATTTT
CASSLGQVTGNTIYF
>TRBV30|-|TRBJ2-1|-
TGTGCCTGGAGTGTACTGGGGCGGGGGCCTTACAATGAGCAGTTCTTC
CAWSVLGRGPYNEQFF
>TRBV16|-|TRBJ2-2|few
TGTGCCAGCAGCCAATCGGCGGCTACCACAAGCGGGGAGCTGTTTTTT
CASSQSAATTSGELFF
>TRBV4-3|TRBD1|TRBJ1-4|few
TGCGCCAGCAGCCAGGACAGGACTATGATGGCTAATGAAAAACTGTTTTTT
CASSQDRTMMANEKLFF
>TRBV7-2|-|TRBJ2-7|many
TGTGCCAGCAGCTTAGTCCCCTCCACCTACGAGCAGTACTTC
CASSLVPSTYEQYF
>TRBV5-1|-|TRBJ2-3|many
TGCGCCAGCAGGAGCGTTGTCGCAGATACGCAGTATTTT
CASRSVVADTQYF
>TRBV5-1|-|TRBJ2-2|many
TGCGCCAGCAGCACGGACACCGGGGAGCTGTTTTTT
CASSTDTGELFF
>TRBV20-1|-|TRBJ1-4|many
TGCAGTGCTTCCCGGCCGGGTGGGGATGAAAAACTGTTTTTT
CSASRPGGDEKLFF
>TRBV9|-|TRBJ2-1|many
TGTGCCAGCAGCGGACGGAACTACAATGAGCAGTTCTTC
CASSGRNYNEQFF
>TRBV24-1|-|TRBJ2-7|-
TGTGCCACCAGTGATGGGCGATACGAGCAGTACTTC
CATSDGRYEQYF
>TRBV7-9|-|TRBJ1-3|few
TGTGCCAGCAGCCGAGAAGGGTTATCTGGAAACACCATATATTTT
CASSREGLSGNTIYF
>TRBV11-1|TRBD2|TRBJ2-2|few
TGTGCCAGCAGCTTAGCCCCCGGGGGGAGGCCAAACACCGGGGAGCTGTTTTTT
CASSLAPGGRPNTGELFF
>TRBV4-2|-|TRBJ2-7|-
TGTGCCAGCAGCCAAGCACAGGGAGGTAACGAGCAGTACTTC
CASSQAQGGNEQYF
>TRBV27|-|TRBJ1-2|-
TGTGCCAGCAGTTTTCACGGATCAAACTATGGCTACACCTTC
CASSFHGSNYGYTF
>TRBV20-1|-|TRBJ1-5|many
TGCAGTGCTAGAGAAGGAATTTATAGCAATCAGCCCCAGCATTTT
CSAREGIYSNQPQHF
>TRBV7-7|-|TRBJ2-1|-
TGTGCCAGCAGCTCCAGTGTGAGGGGCGATGAGCAGTTCTTC
CASSSSVRGDEQFF
>TRBV12-3/TRBV12-4|-|TRBJ2-7|few
TGTGCCAGCAGTTTGAGGCCCCTGTTGGGCTACGAGCAGTACTTC
CASSLRPLLGYEQYF
>TRBV5-1|-|TRBJ2-3|-
TGCGCCAGCAGCTATGCTGACCCATATACGCAGTATTTT
CASSYADPYTQYF
>TRBV20-1|-|TRBJ1-3|few
TGCAGTGCTAGAGAACGGCAGGGACCGCCAAACACCATATATTTT
CSARERQGPPNTIYF
>TRBV7-3|TRBD1|TRBJ2-1|-
TGTGCCAGCAGCGCGGGGACAGGGTCGTATGAGCAGTTCTTC
CASSAGTGSYEQFF
>TRBV20-1|-|TRBJ2-5|-
TGCAGTGCTAGAGAGTTAGGAGAGACCCAGTACTTC
CSARELGETQYF
>TRBV12-2|-|TRBJ2-1|-
TGTGCACTTCCCTGTCCATTCCTTTGCGGGAGGCAAAATGAGCAGTTCTTC
CALPCPFLCGRQNEQFF
>TRBV15|-|TRBJ2-3|many
TGTGCCACCAGCAGATTCACCACAGATACGCAGTATTTT
CATSRFTTDTQYF
>TRBV12-3/TRBV12-4|-|TRBJ2-7|few
TGTGCCAGCACCCAAGGGGGGCGGGGGCTGGGGCAGGAGCAGTACTTC
CASTQGGRGLGQEQYF
>TRBV7-6|TRBD2|TRBJ2-1|few
TGTGCCAGCAGCTTAATAGCTAGCGGGAGCGGTAATGAGCAGTTCTTC
CASSLIASGSGNEQFF
>TRBV7-9|TRBD1|TRBJ2-1|few
TGTGCCAGCAGCTTGGGGACAGTTCTCTACAATGAGCAGTTCTTC
CASSLGTVLYNEQFF
>TRBV3-1|-|TRBJ2-1|few
TGTGCCAGCAGCCAACCGTACTCCAAGTTGCGGGGTGAGCAGTTCTTC
CASSQPYSKLRGEQFF